The 10 T cell receptor beta chains below all came from one sample that was sequenced in a study of cytomegalovirus exposure and HLA in healthy donors. The PCR ran on 60 Vbeta and 13 Jbeta primers. This table comes from immunoSEQ multiplex PCR, and its TCRdb copy is limited to in-frame clones, with some not included. This table lists 190,000 or so clones. Material: PBMCs. These receptors were collected from a boy aged 5-17 years in good health and CMV-seronegative.

The J gene is TRBJ2-5, the V gene TRBV7-9, with D maybe TRBD2 (5 bases). CDR1 and CDR2 from the germline V gene are SEHNR and FQNEAQ (reference sequence). The CDR3 contains 14 residues. Trimming left V 1 base short and J 5 bases short, with 11 bases between. CDR3 sequence: CASSLGVAMETQYF. The CDR3, as DNA: TGTGCCAGCAGCTTAGGTGTAGCGATGGAGACCCAGTACTTC.

The rearrangement links TRBV29-1 to TRBJ1-1; TRBD1 is a possible D gene (5 bases). This CDR3 is 13 amino acids long. Trimming stripped 7 bases from V and 4 bases from J, with 16 bases between. Germline values: CDR1 SQVTM, CDR2 ANQGSEA. The CDR3 coding sequence is TGCAGCGGGGGGGGGTTAACGGTCACTGAAGCTTTCTTT. This gives the protein CSGGGLTVTEAFF. Looking up the rest from reference TRBV29-1 and TRBJ1-1 gives the full variable domain: SAVISQKPSRDICQRGTSLTIQCQVDSQVTMMFWYRQQPGQSLTLIATANQGSEATYESGFVIDKFPISRPNLTFSTLTVSNMSPEDSSIYLCSGGGLTVTEAFFGQGTRLTVV.

The chain uses TRBV5-1 and TRBJ2-7; 10 nucleotides line up with TRBD1. The CDR3 has 16 amino acids. CDR1 and CDR2 from the germline V gene are SGHRS and YFSETQ. V dropped 4 bases and J dropped 3; count of bases not matched to a gene: 10. CDR3 sequence (DNA): TGCGCCAGCAGCCAGCGGGACAGGGGCCCTATCTACGAGCAGTACTTC. It translates to CASSQRDRGPIYEQYF. Looking up the rest from reference TRBV5-1 and TRBJ2-7 gives the full variable domain: KAGVTQTPRYLIKTRGQQVTLSCSPISGHRSVSWYQQTPGQGLQFLFEYFSETQRNKGNFPGRFSGRQFSNSRSEMNVSTLELGDSALYLCASSQRDRGPIYEQYFGPGTRLTVT.

V and J are TRBV7-6 and TRBJ1-4; 7 nucleotides agree with TRBD1. The J segment lost 4 bases and the V segment lost 5 bases, leaving 7 bases of the junction unmatched. CDR1 is SGHVS, CDR2 FNYEAQ, per germline. The CDR3 covers 15 residues. The CDR3 protein is CASSVRTGINEKLFF. DNA for the CDR3: TGTGCCAGCAGCGTAAGGACAGGCATTAATGAAAAACTGTTTTTT.

The chain links TRBV7-9 to TRBJ2-1; no clear D. CDR1 and CDR2 (germline): SEHNR, FQNEAQ (reference sequence). The CDR3 is 16 amino acids. V lost 4 bases to trimming and J lost 8 bases, with 21 bases between them. The CDR3 region is CASSSTALPILYEQFF. CDR3 bases: TGTGCCAGCAGCTCCACGGCACTACCGATATTATATGAGCAGTTCTTC.

The genes are TRBV4-1 and TRBJ1-2; weak D call: TRBD1 (5 bases). The V and J ends lost 4 bases and 6 bases respectively, with 18 bases between them. This CDR3 is 15 amino acids long. The V gene's germline CDR1 is MGHRA and CDR2 YSYEKL. In nucleotides, the CDR3 is TGCGCCAGCAGCCTCTTTCAGACAGCGACAGATGGCTACACCTTC. Its protein is CASSLFQTATDGYTF.

The chain carries TRBV7-8 and TRBJ1-2; D perhaps matches TRBD1 (5 bases). The CDR3 runs 13 residues. The germline V and J ends were trimmed by 4 bases and 8 bases, with 14 bases remaining between them. Germline CDR1 and CDR2: SGHVS and FQNEAQ. The CDR3 protein is CASSYRQQDGYTF. DNA for the CDR3: TGTGCCAGCAGCTACCGACAGCAGGACGGCTACACCTTC.

The rearrangement links TRBV5-1 to TRBJ2-3; 7 positions agree with TRBD2. After removal of 0 bases from V and 6 bases from J, the junction contained 4 bases not matched to a gene. Germline loops: CDR1 SGHRS, CDR2 YFSETQ. This CDR3 has 14 residues. CDR3 nucleotide sequence: TGCGCCAGCAGCTTGGAAAGCGGGGTCGATACGCAGTATTTT. It specifies CASSLESGVDTQYF.

V and J are TRBV19 and TRBJ1-6; 8 nucleotides agree with TRBD1. From germline, CDR1 is LNHDA and CDR2 SQIVND (reference sequence). The CDR3 totals 14 residues. Trimming took 10 bases from V and 3 from J; bases not matched to a gene: 5. This CDR3 reads CATQTGVYNSPLHF. DNA of the CDR3: TGTGCCACCCAGACAGGGGTCTATAATTCACCCCTCCACTTT. The entire variable domain, with the rest obtained from reference TRBV19 and TRBJ1-6, is as follows: DGGITQSPKYLFRKEGQNVTLSCEQNLNHDAMYWYRQDPGQGLRLIYYSQIVNDFQKGDIAEGYSVSREKKESFPLTVTSAQKNPTAFYLCATQTGVYNSPLHFGNGTRLTVT.

The V and J genes are TRBV6-6 and TRBJ2-7; 10 positions agree with TRBD1. Germline lookup yields CDR1 MNHNY and CDR2 SVGAGI (reference sequence). This CDR3 comprises 13 residues. Germline trimming cut 7 bases from V and 6 bases from J; bases unmatched to any gene: 6. The CDR3 spells CASMGTGEGEQYF. The CDR3 DNA sequence: TGTGCCAGCATGGGGACAGGGGAGGGCGAGCAGTACTTC.